One sample yielded the 9 T cell receptor beta chains listed below, sequenced in a study of blood T cell repertoires in COVID-19. Some clones are missing from TCRdb's copy, which holds only in-frame ones; the method was immunoSEQ multiplex PCR. The table records about 240,000 clones, approximately 88% of them present only once. The sequenced sample consisted of PBMCs or T cells enriched from blood (not recorded which). The receptors shown here come from a woman in her twenties or thirties with acute COVID-19.

This clone came up once. The chain links TRBV3-1 (or the pseudogene TRBV3-2) to TRBJ1-5; D gene uncertain. Trimming took 5 bases from V and 2 from J, leaving 7 bases between them. The CDR3 spans 13 residues. Germline V CDR1 and CDR2: LGHDT, YNNKEL (reference sequence). The CDR3 sequence: CASSAGGNQPQHF. In DNA, the CDR3 is TGTGCCAGCAGCGCGGGTGGCAATCAGCCCCAGCATTTT.

The gene calls are TRBV3-1 (or the pseudogene TRBV3-2) and TRBJ1-6; 10 bases line up with TRBD1. After removal of 4 bases from V and 12 bases from J, the junction contained 9 bases not matched to a gene. The V gene's germline CDR1 is LGHDT and CDR2 YNNKEL (reference sequence). This CDR3 has 15 amino acids. CDR3 bases: TGTGCCAGCAGCCGCCGGGACAGGGGAACCGGACCCCTCCACTTT. Residues: CASSRRDRGTGPLHF.

This clone was detected once. CDR3 sequence (DNA): TGTGCCTCGCGACAGGGCGTCCTCTATGGCTACACCTTC. Protein sequence: CASRQGVLYGYTF. The gene calls are TRBV30 and TRBJ1-2, with TRBD1 matching over 7 bases. V dropped 7 bases and J dropped 4; count of bases not matched to a gene: 9. Germline lookup yields CDR1 GTSNPN and CDR2 SVGIG (reference sequence). This CDR3 contains 13 residues. The whole variable domain, remainder taken from reference TRBV30 and TRBJ1-2, is SQTIHQWPATLVQPVGSPLSLECTVEGTSNPNLYWYRQAAGRGLQLLFYSVGIGQISSEVPQNLSASRPQDRQFILSSKKLLLSDSGFYLCASRQGVLYGYTFGSGTRLTVV.

This clone was counted a single time. V and J are TRBV19 and TRBJ1-2; D ambiguous. The V end lost 9 bases, the J end lost 2 bases, and 16 bases lay between the germline ends. This CDR3 region has 14 residues. Germline V gives CDR1 LNHDA, CDR2 SQIVND (reference sequence). CDR3 sequence: CASGMKELNYGYTF. The CDR3 region has the DNA TGTGCCAGCGGCATGAAGGAACTAAACTATGGCTACACCTTC.

This sequence joins TRBV6-5 and TRBJ2-2, with a possible D match to TRBD1 (6 bases). The V gene lost 6 bases and the J gene lost 6 bases, with 11 bases spanning the gap. Germline V gene lookup returns CDR1 MNHEY and CDR2 SVGAGI. This CDR3 region has 13 residues. The CDR3 DNA is TGTGCCAGCAGCCCCAGGGGAGCCGGGGAGCTGTTTTTT. It yields the protein CASSPRGAGELFF.

The count of this clone is one. The chain couples TRBV6-5 to TRBJ2-3; D possibly corresponds to TRBD2 (5 bases). Germline V lookup: CDR1 MNHEY, CDR2 SVGAGI. Trimming left V 5 bases short and J 2 bases short, with 14 bases between. This CDR3 region has 15 residues. The CDR3 bases are TGTGCCAGCAGTCCCGACCCCGGACTCACAGATACGCAGTATTTT. It is translated as CASSPDPGLTDTQYF.

The rearrangement links TRBV18 to TRBJ2-3, with no clear D. The germline gives CDR1 KGHSH, CDR2 LQKENI. V lost 3 bases and J 0 bases, leaving 13 bases between the germline ends. The CDR3 extends over 16 amino acids. As DNA, the CDR3 is TGTGCCAGCTCACCCAACCGGTCCCCTAGCACAGATACGCAGTATTTT. This translates into CASSPNRSPSTDTQYF.

The chain employs TRBV7-9 and TRBJ1-1, with 7 bases fitting TRBD1. The length of the CDR3 is 14 residues. Trimming cost V 5 bases and J 8 bases; bases outside gene matches: 11. CDR1 is SEHNR and CDR2 is FQNEAQ in the germline V gene (reference sequence). CDR3 region: CASSPRTGAGEAFF. As DNA, the CDR3 is TGTGCCAGCAGCCCCCGGACAGGCGCAGGGGAAGCTTTCTTT. The full variable domain, in which reference TRBV7-9 and TRBJ1-1 provide the parts outside the CDR3, is DTGVSQNPRHKITKRGQNVTFRCDPISEHNRLYWYRQTLGQGPEFLTYFQNEAQLEKSRLLSDRFSAERPKGSFSTLEIQRTEQGDSAMYLCASSPRTGAGEAFFGQGTRLTVV.

The count of this clone is one. The J gene is TRBJ1-1, the V gene TRBV5-4, with 10 bases matching TRBD1. V dropped 3 bases and J dropped 7; count of bases not matched to a gene: 3. Germline V gene lookup returns CDR1 SGHNT and CDR2 YYREEE (reference sequence). This CDR3 comprises 13 residues. The CDR3 DNA follows: TGTGCCAGCAGCTCGGGACAGGGGTTTGAAGCTTTCTTT. It translates to CASSSGQGFEAFF.